The rows below give T cell receptor beta chains drawn from one sample of a study of regulatory T cells in long-lasting Graves disease. From the multiplex PCR reads, TCRdb called clonotypes with MiXCR, one entry per CDR3 protein. The table has 550,000 or so distinct CDR3 sequences, approximately 12% seen once; the top ten hold roughly 9.3%. This same sample was also taken into another study, of T cells in Graves' hyperthyroidism and ophthalmopathy.

Sample: peripheral blood mononuclear cells (PBMCs), taken at new diagnosis, from a patient treated with antithyroid drugs. The receptors were sampled from a woman younger than 45 with Graves disease. Each CDR3 is given with its conserved first and last residue. The D gene is left open where the match is weak. Clone size, where shown, is once, few, many, or a class for clones that have expanded.

length: 12; V: TRBV27; size: few; J: TRBJ2-7; D: NA; CDR3: CASSTRPGEQYF; DNA: TGTGCCAGCAGCACCCGACCGGGCGAGCAGTACTTC
length: 13; V: TRBV29-1; size: NA; J: TRBJ1-4; D: NA; CDR3: CSVRRTTNEKLFF; DNA: TGCAGCGTCCGAAGGACCACTAATGAAAAACTGTTTTTT
length: 16; V: TRBV19; size: few; J: TRBJ2-2; D: TRBD1; CDR3: CASSMPGTGFPGELFF; DNA: TGTGCCAGTAGTATGCCCGGGACAGGGTTTCCCGGGGAGCTGTTTTTT
length: 13; V: TRBV6-2/TRBV6-3; size: many; J: TRBJ2-1; D: NA; CDR3: CASSYSIMNEQFF; DNA: TGTGCCAGCAGTTACTCGATTATGAATGAGCAGTTCTTC
length: 12; V: TRBV29-1; size: NA; J: TRBJ2-1; D: TRBD2; CDR3: CSAVLAADEQFF; DNA: TGCAGCGCCGTACTAGCGGCCGATGAGCAGTTCTTC
length: 15; V: TRBV12-3/TRBV12-4; size: many; J: TRBJ1-4; D: NA; CDR3: CASSPPRPNHEKLFF; DNA: TGTGCCAGCAGCCCCCCGCGTCCGAACCATGAAAAACTGTTTTTT
length: 14; V: TRBV2; size: many; J: TRBJ2-7; D: TRBD2; CDR3: CASSSSSGDYEQYF; DNA: TGTGCCAGCAGTTCGTCTAGCGGGGACTACGAGCAGTACTTC
length: 16; V: TRBV9; size: few; J: TRBJ2-7; D: NA; CDR3: CASSVGPGGGTYEQYF; DNA: TGTGCCAGCAGCGTAGGTCCCGGAGGAGGAACCTACGAGCAGTACTTC
length: 15; V: TRBV28; size: few; J: TRBJ2-7; D: TRBD2; CDR3: CASSRPGTSGYEQYF; DNA: TGTGCCAGCAGTCGGCCAGGGACTAGCGGATACGAGCAGTACTTC
length: 15; V: TRBV7-9; size: NA; J: TRBJ1-3; D: NA; CDR3: CASSLASSRVDTIYF; DNA: TGTGCCAGCAGCTTAGCCTCATCCAGGGTCGACACCATATATTTT
length: 14; V: TRBV19; size: many; J: TRBJ1-2; D: NA; CDR3: CASSRGPKGYGYTF; DNA: TGTGCCAGTAGTAGAGGGCCAAAAGGCTATGGCTACACCTTC